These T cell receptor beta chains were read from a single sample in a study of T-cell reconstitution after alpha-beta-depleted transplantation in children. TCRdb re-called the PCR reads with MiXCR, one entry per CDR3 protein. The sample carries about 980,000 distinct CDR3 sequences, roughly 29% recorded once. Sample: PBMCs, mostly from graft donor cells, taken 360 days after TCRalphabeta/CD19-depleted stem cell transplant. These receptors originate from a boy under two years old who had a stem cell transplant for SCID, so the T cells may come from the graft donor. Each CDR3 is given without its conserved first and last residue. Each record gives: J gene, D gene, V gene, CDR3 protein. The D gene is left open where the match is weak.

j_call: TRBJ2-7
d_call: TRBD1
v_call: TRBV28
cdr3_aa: ASSPGLGQGAWEQY

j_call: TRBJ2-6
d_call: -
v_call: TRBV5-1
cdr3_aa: ASSLLGQISGANVLT

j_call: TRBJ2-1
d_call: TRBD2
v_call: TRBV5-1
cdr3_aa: ASSGRGGNEQF

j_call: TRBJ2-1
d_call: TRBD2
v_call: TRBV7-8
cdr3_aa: ASSPRLAGPNNEQF

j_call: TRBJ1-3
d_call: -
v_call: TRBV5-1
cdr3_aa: ASSGLDGSSGNTIY

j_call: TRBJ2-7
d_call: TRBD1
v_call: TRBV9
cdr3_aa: ASSTGGTGHRQY

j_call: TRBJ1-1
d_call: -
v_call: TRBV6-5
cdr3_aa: ASSYSGGREGSTEAF

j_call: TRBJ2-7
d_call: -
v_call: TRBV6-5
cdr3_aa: ASSYSPHPVNREY

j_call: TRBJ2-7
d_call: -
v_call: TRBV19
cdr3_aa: ASRLTGQVNYEQY

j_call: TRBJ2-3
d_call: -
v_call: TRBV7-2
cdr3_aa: ASSLRIRNTQY

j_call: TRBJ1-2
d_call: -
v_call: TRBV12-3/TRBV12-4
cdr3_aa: ATRIKGSGYGYT

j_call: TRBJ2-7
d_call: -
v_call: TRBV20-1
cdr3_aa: SARVLGRDYEQY

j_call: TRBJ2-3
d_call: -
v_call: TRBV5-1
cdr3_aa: ASSLDFRGRDTQY

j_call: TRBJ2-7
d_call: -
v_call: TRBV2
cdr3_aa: ASSDGGLILAYEQY

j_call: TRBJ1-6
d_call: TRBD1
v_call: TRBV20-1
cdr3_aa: SAGTGGNSPLH

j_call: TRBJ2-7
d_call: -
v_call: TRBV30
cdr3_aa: AWSQRTGGYEQY

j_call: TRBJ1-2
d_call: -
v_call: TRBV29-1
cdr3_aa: STSREAFYGYT

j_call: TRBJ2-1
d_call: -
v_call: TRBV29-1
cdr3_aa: SVEDPVEGLYNEQF

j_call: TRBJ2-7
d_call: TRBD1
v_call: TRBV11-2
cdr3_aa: ASSLSLGQGALNEQY

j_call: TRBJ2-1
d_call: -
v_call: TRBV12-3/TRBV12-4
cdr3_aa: ASSTSAGFNGYNEQF

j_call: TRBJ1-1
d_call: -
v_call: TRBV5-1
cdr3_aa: ASSLEQLRNTEAF

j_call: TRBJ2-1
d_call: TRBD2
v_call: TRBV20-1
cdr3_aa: SALTSGGFEQF

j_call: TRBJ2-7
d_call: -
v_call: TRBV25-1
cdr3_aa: ASSTHRVPPYEQY

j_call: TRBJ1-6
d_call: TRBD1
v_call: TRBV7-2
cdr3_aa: ASSPDRRSPLH

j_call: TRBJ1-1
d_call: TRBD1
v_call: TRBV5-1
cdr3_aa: ASSSPTGLITEAF

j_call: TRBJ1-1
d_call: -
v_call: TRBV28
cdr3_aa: ASRRTDWNTEAF

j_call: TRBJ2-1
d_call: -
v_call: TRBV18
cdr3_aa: ASSPRQEAYNEQF

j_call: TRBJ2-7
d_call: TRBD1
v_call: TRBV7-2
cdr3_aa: ASSLVTGSSYEQY

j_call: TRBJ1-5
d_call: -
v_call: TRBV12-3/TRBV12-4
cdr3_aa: ASSKAEWGNQPQH

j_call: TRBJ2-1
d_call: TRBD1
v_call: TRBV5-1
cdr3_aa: ASSPQGDARVDEQF

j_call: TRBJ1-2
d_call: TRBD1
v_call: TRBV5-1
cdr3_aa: ASSLAIGTGLWT

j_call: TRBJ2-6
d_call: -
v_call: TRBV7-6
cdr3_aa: ASSQRAGTSGANVLT

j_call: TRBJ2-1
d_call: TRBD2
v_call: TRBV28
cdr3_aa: ASSLVLGGGAGEQF

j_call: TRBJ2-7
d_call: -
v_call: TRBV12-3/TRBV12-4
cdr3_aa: ASTRGLMGYEQY

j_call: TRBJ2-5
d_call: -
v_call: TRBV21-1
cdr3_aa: ASSKERGTDQETQY

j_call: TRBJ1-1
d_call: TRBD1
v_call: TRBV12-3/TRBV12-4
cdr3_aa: ASSPRQGLNTEAF

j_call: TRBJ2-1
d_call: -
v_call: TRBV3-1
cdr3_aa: ASSLEMLRTNEQF

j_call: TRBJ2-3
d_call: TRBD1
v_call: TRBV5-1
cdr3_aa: ASAAGTVPTDTQY

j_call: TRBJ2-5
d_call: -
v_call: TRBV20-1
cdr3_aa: SARGGGMETQY

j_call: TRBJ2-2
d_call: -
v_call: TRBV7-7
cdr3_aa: ASSLVGQSPGELF

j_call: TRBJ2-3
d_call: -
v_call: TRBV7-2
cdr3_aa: ASSLFAATDTQY

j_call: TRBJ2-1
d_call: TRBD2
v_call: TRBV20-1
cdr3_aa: SARDPKRGGYNEQF

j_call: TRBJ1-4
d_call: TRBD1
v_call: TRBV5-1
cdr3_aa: ASSRTGAAEVEKLF

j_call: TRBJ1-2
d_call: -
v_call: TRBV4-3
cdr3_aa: ASSQDYTGTFNYGYT

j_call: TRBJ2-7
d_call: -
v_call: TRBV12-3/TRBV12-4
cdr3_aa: ASSSPPGTYEQY

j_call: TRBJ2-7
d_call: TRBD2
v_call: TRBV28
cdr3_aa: ASSRSGRGLYEQY

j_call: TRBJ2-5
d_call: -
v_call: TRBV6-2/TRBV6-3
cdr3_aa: ASSYPRPDPGLY

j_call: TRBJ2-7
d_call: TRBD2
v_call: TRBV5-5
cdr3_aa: ASSPSSSGGTGQY

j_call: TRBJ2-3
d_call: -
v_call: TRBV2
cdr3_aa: ASSVGHLSTDTQY

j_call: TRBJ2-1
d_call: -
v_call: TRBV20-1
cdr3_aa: SARDPGHWGNEQF

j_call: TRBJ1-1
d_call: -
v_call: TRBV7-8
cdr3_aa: ASSPTGDQAF

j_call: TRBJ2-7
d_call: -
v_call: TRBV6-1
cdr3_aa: ASRNAGTASGEQY

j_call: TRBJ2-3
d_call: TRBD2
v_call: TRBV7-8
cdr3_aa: ASSPDRAGVSSTDTQY

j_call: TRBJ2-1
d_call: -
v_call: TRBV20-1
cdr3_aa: SVPMYEQF

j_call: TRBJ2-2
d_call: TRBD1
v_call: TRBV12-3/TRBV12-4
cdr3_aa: ASSLSGGLAGELF